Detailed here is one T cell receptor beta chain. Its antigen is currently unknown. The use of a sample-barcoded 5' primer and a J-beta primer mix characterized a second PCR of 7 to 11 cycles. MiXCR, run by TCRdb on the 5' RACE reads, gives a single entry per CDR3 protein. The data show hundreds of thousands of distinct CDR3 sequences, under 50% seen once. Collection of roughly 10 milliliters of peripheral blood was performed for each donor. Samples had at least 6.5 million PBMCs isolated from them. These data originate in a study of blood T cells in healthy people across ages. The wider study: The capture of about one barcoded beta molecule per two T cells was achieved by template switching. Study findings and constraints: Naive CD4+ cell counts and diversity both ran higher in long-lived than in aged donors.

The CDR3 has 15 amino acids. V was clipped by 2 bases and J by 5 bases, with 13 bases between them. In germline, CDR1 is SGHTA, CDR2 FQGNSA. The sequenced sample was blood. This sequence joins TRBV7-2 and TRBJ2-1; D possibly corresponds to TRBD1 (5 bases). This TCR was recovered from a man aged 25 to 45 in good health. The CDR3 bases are TGTGCCAGCAGCTTATTTCCAGGGATGAACAATGAGCAGTTCTTC. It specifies CASSLFPGMNNEQFF. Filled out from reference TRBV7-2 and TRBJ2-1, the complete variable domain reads GAGVSQSPSNKVTEKGKDVELRCDPISGHTALYWYRQSLGQGLEFLIYFQGNSAPDKSGLPSDRFSAERTGGSVSTLTIQRTQQEDSAVYLCASSLFPGMNNEQFFGPGTRLTVL.